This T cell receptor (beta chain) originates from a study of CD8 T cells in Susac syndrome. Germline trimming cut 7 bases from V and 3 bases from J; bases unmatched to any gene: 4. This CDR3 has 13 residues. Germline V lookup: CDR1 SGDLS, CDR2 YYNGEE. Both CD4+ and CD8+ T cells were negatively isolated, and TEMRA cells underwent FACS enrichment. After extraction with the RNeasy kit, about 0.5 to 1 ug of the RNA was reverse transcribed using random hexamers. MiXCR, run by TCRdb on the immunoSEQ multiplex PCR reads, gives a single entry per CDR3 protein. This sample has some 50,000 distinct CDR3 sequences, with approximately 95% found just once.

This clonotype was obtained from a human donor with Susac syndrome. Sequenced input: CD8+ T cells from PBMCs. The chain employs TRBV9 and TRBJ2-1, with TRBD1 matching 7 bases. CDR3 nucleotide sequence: TGTGCCAGCGGACGACAGGGCTACAATGAGCAGTTCTTC. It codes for CASGRQGYNEQFF.